In this sample, the clone carrying this T cell receptor beta chain turned up once. The table came from immunoSEQ multiplex PCR; TCRdb's copy has only in-frame clones and leaves some out. The table records 100,000 to 150,000 clones, around 90% of them present only once. These data are taken from a study of T cell responses to AZD1222 COVID-19 vaccine. The CDR3 runs 13 residues. The germline gives CDR1 SGHRS, CDR2 YFSETQ. The V end lost 6 bases, the J end lost 5 bases, and 13 bases lay between the germline ends. The V gene is TRBV5-1, the J gene TRBJ2-3; a possible D gene is TRBD1 (5 bases). Material: peripheral blood, obtained on day 0 of AZD1222 vaccination. The source is an adult in good health. DNA for the CDR3: TGCGCCAGCATAGAAGGGGTTGGAGATACGCAGTATTTT. Translation: CASIEGVGDTQYF.